A selection of T cell receptor beta chains follows, all from one sample in a study of shared clonotypes between healthy human individuals. TCRdb's table, derived via immunoSEQ multiplex PCR, lists solely in-frame clones and lacks some. The data show a few million clones, more than 80% seen once. The material sequenced was naive CD4+ T cells from PBMCs. These receptors were obtained from a man in his late teens or twenties in good health. Some clones in this sample may be carry-over from other donors' samples. Each CDR3 is given with its conserved first and last residue. Fields, in order: CDR3 DNA, CDR3 protein, clone size, J gene, V gene, D gene. The D gene is left open where the match is weak. The size field is filled for only some rows; it gives once, few, many or a size class.

cdr3_nt: TGTGCCAGCAAAACCCTTAGGACAGGGAGAAACACTGAAGCTTTCTTT
cdr3_aa: CASKTLRTGRNTEAFF
clone_size: NA
j_call: TRBJ1-1
v_call: TRBV28
d_call: TRBD1

cdr3_nt: TGTGCCAGCAGTCCGGGACAATCGGTGGAAAAACTGTTTTTT
cdr3_aa: CASSPGQSVEKLFF
clone_size: NA
j_call: TRBJ1-4
v_call: TRBV28
d_call: NA

cdr3_nt: TGTGCCATCAGGGGACAGATAGAAGATTTTAACTATGGCTACACCTTC
cdr3_aa: CAIRGQIEDFNYGYTF
clone_size: NA
j_call: TRBJ1-2
v_call: TRBV10-3
d_call: TRBD1

cdr3_nt: TGCGCCAGCAGCCCTGGGAGGACTAGCGGGAGAGAAACGAACACCGGGGAGCTGTTTTTT
cdr3_aa: CASSPGRTSGRETNTGELFF
clone_size: NA
j_call: TRBJ2-2
v_call: TRBV5-1
d_call: TRBD2

cdr3_nt: TGTGCCAGCAGGACGGACCTAAATCAGCCCCAGCATTTT
cdr3_aa: CASRTDLNQPQHF
clone_size: NA
j_call: TRBJ1-5
v_call: TRBV6-5
d_call: NA

cdr3_nt: TGTGCCAGCAGCCAGGGACTAGCGGGAGGGCTGAGTAATGAGCAGTTCTTC
cdr3_aa: CASSQGLAGGLSNEQFF
clone_size: NA
j_call: TRBJ2-1
v_call: TRBV5-4
d_call: TRBD2

cdr3_nt: TGTGCCGCCCGGCGGAGTAGAGGTGCGAACACTGAAGCTTTCTTT
cdr3_aa: CAARRSRGANTEAFF
clone_size: NA
j_call: TRBJ1-1
v_call: TRBV2
d_call: NA

cdr3_nt: TGTGCCAGCAGCTCCGTGGGGGGGGCGAAACAGCCCCAGCATTTT
cdr3_aa: CASSSVGGAKQPQHF
clone_size: NA
j_call: TRBJ1-5
v_call: TRBV27
d_call: NA

cdr3_nt: TGTGCCAGCACTCCCCCCGTGGGGGGGCGAGTCACTGAAGCTTTCTTT
cdr3_aa: CASTPPVGGRVTEAFF
clone_size: once
j_call: TRBJ1-1
v_call: TRBV28
d_call: NA

cdr3_nt: TGTGCCAGCAGCGTAGCGGGCTCACCGCTGGCAGATACGCAGTATTTT
cdr3_aa: CASSVAGSPLADTQYF
clone_size: NA
j_call: TRBJ2-3
v_call: TRBV9
d_call: NA

cdr3_nt: TGCGCCAGCAGCCTACTATTACCGGGACTAGCGGGAGGCGATGAGACCCAGTACTTC
cdr3_aa: CASSLLLPGLAGGDETQYF
clone_size: NA
j_call: TRBJ2-5
v_call: TRBV5-1
d_call: TRBD2

cdr3_nt: TGCGCCAGCAGCTTGGGACGCAGCACTAGCACAGATACGCAGTATTTT
cdr3_aa: CASSLGRSTSTDTQYF
clone_size: once
j_call: TRBJ2-3
v_call: TRBV5-1
d_call: NA

cdr3_nt: TGTGCCAGCAGCGTAGGGGGACAGAACTATGGCTACACCTTC
cdr3_aa: CASSVGGQNYGYTF
clone_size: few
j_call: TRBJ1-2
v_call: TRBV9
d_call: TRBD1

cdr3_nt: TGTGCCAGCTCACCGTCGACAGGGGGCAGCTCTGGAAACACCATATATTTT
cdr3_aa: CASSPSTGGSSGNTIYF
clone_size: NA
j_call: TRBJ1-3
v_call: TRBV18
d_call: TRBD1

cdr3_nt: TGTGCCAGCAGTCCCGGAGGGGGGAAGGAACTAGCGGGAGGCCGTGATACGCAGTATTTT
cdr3_aa: CASSPGGGKELAGGRDTQYF
clone_size: NA
j_call: TRBJ2-3
v_call: TRBV9
d_call: TRBD2

cdr3_nt: TGTGCCAGCAGGAGACCGGGACTAGCGGGAGCTAAACACCCCGGGGAGCTGTTTTTT
cdr3_aa: CASRRPGLAGAKHPGELFF
clone_size: NA
j_call: TRBJ2-2
v_call: TRBV27
d_call: TRBD2

cdr3_nt: TGTGCCAGCAGTCAACGACGGAAAAATCAGCCCCAGCATTTT
cdr3_aa: CASSQRRKNQPQHF
clone_size: once
j_call: TRBJ1-5
v_call: TRBV27
d_call: NA

cdr3_nt: TGTGCCAGCCTGGGACAGAGCTACGAGCAGTACTTC
cdr3_aa: CASLGQSYEQYF
clone_size: NA
j_call: TRBJ2-7
v_call: TRBV25-1
d_call: TRBD1

cdr3_nt: TGTGCCAGCCGAAGACTAGTTAGCAATGAGCAGTTCTTC
cdr3_aa: CASRRLVSNEQFF
clone_size: NA
j_call: TRBJ2-1
v_call: TRBV7-8
d_call: NA

cdr3_nt: TGTGCCAGCAGTGAATCAGGGTTTCCAAGTGAAAAACTGTTTTTT
cdr3_aa: CASSESGFPSEKLFF
clone_size: once
j_call: TRBJ1-4
v_call: TRBV25-1
d_call: NA

cdr3_nt: TGCGCCAGCAGCTTGTCGGGAGCGGAGACAGATACGCAGTATTTT
cdr3_aa: CASSLSGAETDTQYF
clone_size: NA
j_call: TRBJ2-3
v_call: TRBV5-1
d_call: NA

cdr3_nt: TGTGCCAGCAGCGCCCTCGGTCTGAGCTCCTACAATGAGCAGTTCTTC
cdr3_aa: CASSALGLSSYNEQFF
clone_size: NA
j_call: TRBJ2-1
v_call: TRBV9
d_call: NA

cdr3_nt: TGTGCCAGCAGCTTGGGATGGAGGAGAAGCTCCTATAATTCACCCCTCCACTTT
cdr3_aa: CASSLGWRRSSYNSPLHF
clone_size: NA
j_call: TRBJ1-6
v_call: TRBV5-6
d_call: NA

cdr3_nt: TGTGCCAGCAGTGAAGACCTTTACAATGAGCAGTTCTTC
cdr3_aa: CASSEDLYNEQFF
clone_size: NA
j_call: TRBJ2-1
v_call: TRBV2
d_call: NA

cdr3_nt: TGTGCCAGCTCACCACAAAATGGGCGGGAGGGCGACGAGCAGTACTTC
cdr3_aa: CASSPQNGREGDEQYF
clone_size: NA
j_call: TRBJ2-7
v_call: TRBV18
d_call: TRBD2

cdr3_nt: TGCGCCAGCAGCTCTCAGGGGTCCTACGAGCAGTACTTC
cdr3_aa: CASSSQGSYEQYF
clone_size: NA
j_call: TRBJ2-7
v_call: TRBV5-1
d_call: NA

cdr3_nt: TGTGCCAGCAGCGTGGGGACGGGTTCGAATGAGCAGTTCTTC
cdr3_aa: CASSVGTGSNEQFF
clone_size: NA
j_call: TRBJ2-1
v_call: TRBV28
d_call: NA

cdr3_nt: TGCAGCAGTACAGGAGCCGAAGATACGCAGTATTTT
cdr3_aa: CSSTGAEDTQYF
clone_size: NA
j_call: TRBJ2-3
v_call: TRBV29-1
d_call: NA

cdr3_nt: TGTGCCAGCAGTCTAGCGGGAGGCACAGATACGCAGTATTTT
cdr3_aa: CASSLAGGTDTQYF
clone_size: NA
j_call: TRBJ2-3
v_call: TRBV6-1
d_call: TRBD2

cdr3_nt: TGTGCCTGGAGTGTAAGGACTCCCGGGGAGCAGTTCTTC
cdr3_aa: CAWSVRTPGEQFF
clone_size: NA
j_call: TRBJ2-1
v_call: TRBV30
d_call: NA

cdr3_nt: TGTGCCAGCAGCCTGACGGGAGCTCCTTCCTACGAGCAGTACTTC
cdr3_aa: CASSLTGAPSYEQYF
clone_size: NA
j_call: TRBJ2-7
v_call: TRBV11-2
d_call: NA

cdr3_nt: TGTGCCAGCACCACGATCCGTTACGAGCAGTACTTC
cdr3_aa: CASTTIRYEQYF
clone_size: NA
j_call: TRBJ2-7
v_call: TRBV11-3
d_call: NA

cdr3_nt: TGTGCCAGCAGTGGGAGCTACTATGGCTACACCTTC
cdr3_aa: CASSGSYYGYTF
clone_size: NA
j_call: TRBJ1-2
v_call: TRBV6-5
d_call: NA

cdr3_nt: TGTGCCAGCAGCCCGGGGACAGGGGCCCAGCATTTT
cdr3_aa: CASSPGTGAQHF
clone_size: NA
j_call: TRBJ1-5
v_call: TRBV7-2
d_call: TRBD1

cdr3_nt: TGTGCCAGCAGTGGTCGGGCAGGGGGTTCACCCCTCCACTTT
cdr3_aa: CASSGRAGGSPLHF
clone_size: NA
j_call: TRBJ1-6
v_call: TRBV2
d_call: TRBD1

cdr3_nt: TGTGCCAGCAGGGACGTCGCCAACGAGCAGTACTTC
cdr3_aa: CASRDVANEQYF
clone_size: NA
j_call: TRBJ2-7
v_call: TRBV28
d_call: NA

cdr3_nt: TGCGCCAGCAGCTTCGGGGTCAGTAGCAATGAGCAGTTCTTC
cdr3_aa: CASSFGVSSNEQFF
clone_size: NA
j_call: TRBJ2-1
v_call: TRBV5-1
d_call: NA

cdr3_nt: TGTGCCAGCACTCCTCAGGGGAACACTGAAGCTTTCTTT
cdr3_aa: CASTPQGNTEAFF
clone_size: NA
j_call: TRBJ1-1
v_call: TRBV7-9
d_call: NA

cdr3_nt: TGTGCCAGCAGCTTAGGGGGGGAGGTTGGGTTGCAGCCCCAGCATTTT
cdr3_aa: CASSLGGEVGLQPQHF
clone_size: NA
j_call: TRBJ1-5
v_call: TRBV7-9
d_call: NA

cdr3_nt: TGTGCCAGCAGCTTGGAAGGGGGCGGGCCCCAGCATTTT
cdr3_aa: CASSLEGGGPQHF
clone_size: NA
j_call: TRBJ1-5
v_call: TRBV5-6
d_call: TRBD1

cdr3_nt: TGTGCCAGCTCACCGGGACTAGCGGGAGTTACCGGGGAGCTGTTTTTT
cdr3_aa: CASSPGLAGVTGELFF
clone_size: NA
j_call: TRBJ2-2
v_call: TRBV18
d_call: TRBD2

cdr3_nt: TGTGCCAGCAGCCAAGATCGGGGCAGCTACGAGCAGTACTTC
cdr3_aa: CASSQDRGSYEQYF
clone_size: NA
j_call: TRBJ2-7
v_call: TRBV4-2
d_call: NA

cdr3_nt: TGTGCCAGCTCACCGGGCCAGGGTGCAATCTACGAGCAGTACTTC
cdr3_aa: CASSPGQGAIYEQYF
clone_size: few
j_call: TRBJ2-7
v_call: TRBV18
d_call: NA

cdr3_nt: TGTGCCAGCAGCTTTAACCCTGGGGCCAACGTCCTGACTTTC
cdr3_aa: CASSFNPGANVLTF
clone_size: NA
j_call: TRBJ2-6
v_call: TRBV7-8
d_call: NA

cdr3_nt: TGTGCCAGCGTTGTTGGGGGCGCTACTGGCTACACCTTC
cdr3_aa: CASVVGGATGYTF
clone_size: NA
j_call: TRBJ1-2
v_call: TRBV28
d_call: NA

cdr3_nt: TGCGCCAGCAGTACTAGCGCGAGCACAGATACGCAGTATTTT
cdr3_aa: CASSTSASTDTQYF
clone_size: NA
j_call: TRBJ2-3
v_call: TRBV10-2
d_call: TRBD2

cdr3_nt: TGTGCCAGCAGGGTAGTGCAAGAGACCCAGTACTTC
cdr3_aa: CASRVVQETQYF
clone_size: NA
j_call: TRBJ2-5
v_call: TRBV2
d_call: NA

cdr3_nt: TGTGCCAGCAGTAAGACGGTGCGAGGGGAAGATGGCTACACCTTC
cdr3_aa: CASSKTVRGEDGYTF
clone_size: NA
j_call: TRBJ1-2
v_call: TRBV28
d_call: NA

cdr3_nt: TGTGCCAGCAGCTTAATCGGACTAGCGGGGCCCCAAGAGACCCAGTACTTC
cdr3_aa: CASSLIGLAGPQETQYF
clone_size: once
j_call: TRBJ2-5
v_call: TRBV7-3
d_call: TRBD2

cdr3_nt: TGTGCCAGCAACGGGCGGGGAGGCACCGGGGAGCTGTTTTTT
cdr3_aa: CASNGRGGTGELFF
clone_size: NA
j_call: TRBJ2-2
v_call: TRBV21-1
d_call: NA

cdr3_nt: TGTGCCAGTAGTAAACAGGGTAGCAATCAGCCCCAGCATTTT
cdr3_aa: CASSKQGSNQPQHF
clone_size: NA
j_call: TRBJ1-5
v_call: TRBV19
d_call: NA